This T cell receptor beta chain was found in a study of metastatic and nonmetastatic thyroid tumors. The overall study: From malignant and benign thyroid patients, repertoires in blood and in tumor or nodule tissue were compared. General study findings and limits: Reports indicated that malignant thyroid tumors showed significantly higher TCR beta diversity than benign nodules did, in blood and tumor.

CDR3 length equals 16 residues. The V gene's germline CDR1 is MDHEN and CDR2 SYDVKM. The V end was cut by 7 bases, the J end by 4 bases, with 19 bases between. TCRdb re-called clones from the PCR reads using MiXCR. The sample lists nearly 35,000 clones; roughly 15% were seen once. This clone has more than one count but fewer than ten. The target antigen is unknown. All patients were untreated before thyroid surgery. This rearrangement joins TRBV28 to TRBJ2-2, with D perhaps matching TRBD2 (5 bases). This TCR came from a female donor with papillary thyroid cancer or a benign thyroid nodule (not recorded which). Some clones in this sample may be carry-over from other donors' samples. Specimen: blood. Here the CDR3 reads CASTFSVRSGTGELFF. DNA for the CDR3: TGTGCCAGCACGTTCTCGGTAAGAAGCGGCACCGGGGAGCTGTTTTTT. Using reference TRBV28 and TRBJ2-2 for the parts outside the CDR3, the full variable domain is DVKVTQSSRYLVKRTGEKVFLECVQDMDHENMFWYRQDPGLGLRLIYFSYDVKMKEKGDIPEGYSVSREKKERFSLILESASTNQTSMYLCASTFSVRSGTGELFFGEGSRLTVL.